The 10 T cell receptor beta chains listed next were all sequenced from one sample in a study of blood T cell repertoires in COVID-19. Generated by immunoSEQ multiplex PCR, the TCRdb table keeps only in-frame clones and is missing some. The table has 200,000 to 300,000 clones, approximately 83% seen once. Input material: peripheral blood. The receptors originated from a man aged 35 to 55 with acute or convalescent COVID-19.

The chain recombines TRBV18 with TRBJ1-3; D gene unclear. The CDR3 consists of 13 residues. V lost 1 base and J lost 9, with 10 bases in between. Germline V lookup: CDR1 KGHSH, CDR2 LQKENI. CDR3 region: CASSPREDSTIYF. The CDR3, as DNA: TGTGCCAGCTCACCACGGGAGGATAGCACCATATATTTT.

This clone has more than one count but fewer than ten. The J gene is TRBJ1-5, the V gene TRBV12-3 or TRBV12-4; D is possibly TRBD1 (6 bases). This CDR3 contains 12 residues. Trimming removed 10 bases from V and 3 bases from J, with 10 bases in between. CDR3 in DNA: TGTGCCACCGGACAGCACAATCAGCCCCAGCATTTT. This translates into CATGQHNQPQHF.

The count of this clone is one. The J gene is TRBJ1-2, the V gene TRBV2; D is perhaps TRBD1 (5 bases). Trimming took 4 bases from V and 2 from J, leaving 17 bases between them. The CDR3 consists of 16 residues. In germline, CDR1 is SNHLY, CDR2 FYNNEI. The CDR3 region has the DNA TGTGCCAGCAGTGCTGGGGTGGGGAAGGGGAACTATGGCTACACCTTC. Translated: CASSAGVGKGNYGYTF.

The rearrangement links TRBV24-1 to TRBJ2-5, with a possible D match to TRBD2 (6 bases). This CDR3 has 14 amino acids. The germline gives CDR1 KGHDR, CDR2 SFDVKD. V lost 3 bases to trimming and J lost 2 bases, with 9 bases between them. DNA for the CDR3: TGTGCCACCAGTGATCGGGACTCACAAGAGACCCAGTACTTC. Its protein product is CATSDRDSQETQYF.

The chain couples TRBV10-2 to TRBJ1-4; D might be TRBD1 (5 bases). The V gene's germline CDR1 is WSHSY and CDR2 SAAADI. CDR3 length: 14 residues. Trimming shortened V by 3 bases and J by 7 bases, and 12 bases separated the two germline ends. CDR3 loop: CASSDAGRGEKLFF. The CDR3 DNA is TGCGCCAGCAGTGACGCAGGGCGAGGTGAAAAACTGTTTTTT.

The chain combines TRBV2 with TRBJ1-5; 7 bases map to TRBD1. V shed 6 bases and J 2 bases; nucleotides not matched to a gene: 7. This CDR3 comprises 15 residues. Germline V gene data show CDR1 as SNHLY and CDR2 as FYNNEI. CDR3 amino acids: CASREDRWGNQPQHF. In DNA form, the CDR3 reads TGTGCCAGCAGAGAGGACAGGTGGGGCAATCAGCCCCAGCATTTT.

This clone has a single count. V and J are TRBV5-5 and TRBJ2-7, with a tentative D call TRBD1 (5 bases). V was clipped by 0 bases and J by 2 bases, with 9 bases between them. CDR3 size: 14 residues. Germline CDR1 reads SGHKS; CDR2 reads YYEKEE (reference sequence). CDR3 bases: TGTGCCAGCAGCTTGGCCGCAGGGCCCTACGAGCAGTACTTC. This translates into CASSLAAGPYEQYF.

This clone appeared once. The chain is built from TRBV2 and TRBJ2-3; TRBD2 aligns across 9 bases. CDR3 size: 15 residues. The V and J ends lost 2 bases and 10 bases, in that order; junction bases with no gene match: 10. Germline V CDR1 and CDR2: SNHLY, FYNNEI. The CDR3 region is CASSERFLAGAPQYF. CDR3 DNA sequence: TGTGCCAGCAGTGAAAGGTTCTTAGCGGGAGCCCCGCAGTATTTT.

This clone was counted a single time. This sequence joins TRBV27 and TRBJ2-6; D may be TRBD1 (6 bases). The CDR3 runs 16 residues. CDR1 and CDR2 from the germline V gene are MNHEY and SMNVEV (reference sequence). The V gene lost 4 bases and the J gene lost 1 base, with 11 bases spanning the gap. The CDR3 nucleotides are TGTGCCAGCAGTTACGGGACAACTTCTGGGGCCAACGTCCTGACTTTC. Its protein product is CASSYGTTSGANVLTF.

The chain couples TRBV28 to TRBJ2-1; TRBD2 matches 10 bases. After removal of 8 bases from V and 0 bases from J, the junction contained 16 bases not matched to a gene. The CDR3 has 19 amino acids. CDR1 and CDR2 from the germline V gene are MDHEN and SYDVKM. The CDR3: CASSLSSSGSESSYNEQFF. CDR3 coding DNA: TGTGCCAGCTCTTTGTCGTCTAGCGGGAGCGAAAGCTCCTACAATGAGCAGTTCTTC.